A single sample gave rise to the 32 T cell receptor beta chains below, sequenced in a study of blood T cells in healthy people across ages. Primers used in a second PCR of roughly 6 to 12 cycles were a sample-barcoded 5' primer and a J-beta primer mix. MiXCR, applied by TCRdb to the 5' RACE reads, yields one record per CDR3 protein. In the table there are over 1.5 million distinct CDR3 sequences, 40% to 55% of which are singletons. Sample: blood. The receptors here all came from a woman between 35 and 50 years old in good health.

The CDR3, as DNA: TGTGCCAGCAGGCCCCTCCCAGGGGGCTTTTCCTACGAGCAGTACTTC. Protein sequence: CASRPLPGGFSYEQYF. The chain joins TRBV6-6 to TRBJ2-7; 8 nucleotides agree with TRBD1. CDR3 length equals 16 residues. The V and J ends lost 6 bases and 1 base, in that order; junction bases with no gene match: 11. Germline V gene lookup returns CDR1 MNHNY and CDR2 SVGAGI (reference sequence).

V is TRBV10-3 and J is TRBJ2-1; TRBD2 agrees at 7 bases. Looked up from germline, CDR1 is ENHRY and CDR2 is SYGVKD. V lost 6 bases and J lost 9; bases outside the gene matches: 14. CDR3 length: 15 residues. The DNA of the CDR3 is TGTGCCATCAGGGAAGGGGAGGGTGGGACTACTGAGCAGTTCTTC. This gives the protein CAIREGEGGTTEQFF.

This clonotype has only a few counts. V and J are TRBV4-1 and TRBJ2-7, with 9 bases identical to TRBD2. CDR1 is MGHRA and CDR2 is YSYEKL in the germline V gene. This CDR3 is built from 18 residues. With 2 bases clipped from V and 0 bases from J, the junction kept 11 bases outside the gene matches. The CDR3 DNA follows: TGCGCCAGCAGCCAAAGGAACGAGCGGGGGGCCAGCTCCTACGAGCAGTACTTC. It yields the protein CASSQRNERGASSYEQYF.

This chain connects TRBV16 to TRBJ1-2; TRBD1 agrees at 7 bases. V dropped 0 bases and J dropped 2; count of bases not matched to a gene: 6. The CDR3 is 16 residues long. From germline, CDR1 is KGHSY and CDR2 FQNENV. The DNA of the CDR3 is TGTGCCAGCAGCCAATCGGACAGGCAGAGAAACTATGGCTACACCTTC. This sequence encodes CASSQSDRQRNYGYTF.

This chain connects TRBV4-3 to TRBJ1-1, with 9 nucleotides matching TRBD1. The V and J ends lost 1 base and 5 bases, in that order; junction bases with no gene match: 5. The germline CDR1 and CDR2 sequences are LGHNA and YSLEER. The CDR3 totals 15 residues. CDR3 residues: CASSQAGQGLTEAFF. DNA for the CDR3: TGCGCCAGCAGCCAAGCCGGACAGGGGTTAACTGAAGCTTTCTTT.

This clonotype was seen just once. The chain employs TRBV11-2 and TRBJ2-3, with no clear D. Trimming pared 0 bases from V and 4 bases from J, leaving 14 bases between. The CDR3 loop spans 16 amino acids. The germline CDR1 and CDR2 sequences are SGHAT and FQNNGV. The CDR3 here is CASSLDMALLADTQYF. The CDR3 DNA is TGTGCCAGCAGCTTAGATATGGCTTTGTTAGCAGATACGCAGTATTTT.

V usage is TRBV12-3 or TRBV12-4 and J usage is TRBJ1-2, with 7 nucleotides matching TRBD1. CDR3 length: 16 residues. J gave up 3 bases and V 2 bases, and 9 bases lay outside the gene matches. The CDR3 DNA reads TGTGCCAGCAGTTTATCGGATCAGGGGGTACACTATGGCTACACCTTC. As protein: CASSLSDQGVHYGYTF.

Only a few counts were recorded for this clonotype. V usage is TRBV7-2 and J usage is TRBJ2-3, with D possibly matching TRBD1 (6 bases). Trimming removed 4 bases from V and 10 bases from J, with 18 bases in between. The CDR3 extends over 14 amino acids. Germline CDR1 reads SGHTA; CDR2 reads FQGNSA. The DNA of the CDR3 is TGTGCCAGCAGCTCAGCACCCAGGGGCCATCCGCAGTATTTT. Protein sequence: CASSSAPRGHPQYF.

This clonotype has only a few counts. This chain connects TRBV7-9 to TRBJ2-7, with 8 positions matching TRBD1. J lost 3 bases, V lost 1 base, and 8 bases had no gene match. There are 16 residues in the CDR3. The V gene's germline CDR1 is SEHNR and CDR2 FQNEAQ (reference sequence). CDR3 amino acids: CASSLGPGQDFYEQYF. In DNA form, the CDR3 reads TGTGCCAGCAGCTTAGGGCCGGGACAGGACTTCTACGAGCAGTACTTC. Looking up the rest from reference TRBV7-9 and TRBJ2-7 gives the full variable domain: DTGVSQNPRHKITKRGQNVTFRCDPISEHNRLYWYRQTLGQGPEFLTYFQNEAQLEKSRLLSDRFSAERPKGSFSTLEIQRTEQGDSAMYLCASSLGPGQDFYEQYFGPGTRLTVT.

The chain combines TRBV5-1 with TRBJ1-2; D is uncertain. Germline assignment: CDR1 SGHRS and CDR2 YFSETQ. The CDR3 length is 11 residues. The CDR3 nucleotides read TGCCCCGGCCCTACTCTGGGGGGCTACACCTTC. As protein: CPGPTLGGYTF.

The sample holds a few counts of this clonotype. The rearrangement links TRBV5-5 to TRBJ2-1; D gene uncertain. The CDR3 runs to 13 residues. From germline, CDR1 is SGHKS and CDR2 YYEKEE (reference sequence). V lost 2 bases and J 6 bases, leaving 9 bases between the germline ends. CDR3: CASSFDPFNEQFF. DNA of the CDR3: TGTGCCAGCAGCTTTGACCCTTTCAATGAGCAGTTCTTC.

This clonotype was seen a few times. The chain links TRBV7-3 to TRBJ2-3; TRBD2 matches 9 bases. In germline, CDR1 is SGHTA, CDR2 FQGTGA. The CDR3 is made up of 16 amino acids. V trimming: 5 bases; J trimming: 2 bases; junction bases outside the gene matches: 8. CDR3 region: CASSPSGTSYTDTQYF. In nucleotides, the CDR3 is TGTGCCAGCAGCCCGTCCGGGACTAGCTACACAGATACGCAGTATTTT.

In its sample, this clonotype was seen a few times. The rearrangement joins TRBV6-1 to TRBJ2-7; D gene unclear. V was clipped by 6 bases and J by 10 bases, with 4 bases between them. This CDR3 region has 8 residues. From germline, CDR1 is MNHNS and CDR2 SASEGT. Here the CDR3 DNA reads TGTGCCAGCAGGGCCCAGTACTTC. This translates into CASRAQYF.

This clonotype was seen repeatedly, ten times or more. The chain carries TRBV29-1 and TRBJ2-4; 9 bases fit TRBD2. Germline CDR1 and CDR2: SQVTM and ANQGSEA. V shed 4 bases, J shed 1 base, and the junction held 2 bases outside the gene matches. This CDR3 has 14 residues. The CDR3: CSVGLAGAKNIQYF. The CDR3 nucleotides are TGCAGCGTTGGCCTAGCGGGGGCCAAAAACATTCAGTACTTC.

Note on this clonotype: One junction end does not reproduce the germline sequence, and a read error may be involved. J is TRBJ1-2 and V is TRBV7-2; D is ambiguous. Germline V gene data show CDR1 as SGHTA and CDR2 as FQGNSA. The CDR3 covers 12 residues. The CDR3 sequence is CVSSSFTGGYTF. The CDR3 coding sequence is TGTGTCAGCAGCTCCTTCACTGGCGGCTACACCTTC.

V gene TRBV4-3 combines with J gene TRBJ1-2; tentatively, D is TRBD1 (5 bases). The CDR3 covers 16 residues. V gave up 4 bases and J gave up 1 base, with 16 bases separating them. Per the germline V gene, CDR1 is LGHNA and CDR2 is YSLEER. The CDR3 spells CASSPGGTEINYGYTF. The DNA for the CDR3 is TGCGCCAGCAGCCCCGGGGGAACAGAGATTAACTATGGCTACACCTTC.

This chain links TRBV7-2 with TRBJ2-1; 9 bases are shared with TRBD2. Trimming cost V 5 bases and J 6 bases; bases outside gene matches: 11. The V gene's germline CDR1 is SGHTA and CDR2 FQGNSA. The CDR3 runs to 16 residues. The CDR3 spells CASSAGGSASLNEQFF. CDR3 sequence (DNA): TGTGCCAGCAGCGCGGGGGGGTCCGCATCCCTCAATGAGCAGTTCTTC.

The V call is TRBV5-1, the J call TRBJ2-1; the D gene is possibly TRBD1 (6 bases). CDR1 is SGHRS and CDR2 is YFSETQ in the germline V gene. Between the trimmed V and J ends, which lost 1 base and 10 bases, there was a span of 12 bases. CDR3 length equals 13 residues. CDR3 DNA: TGCGCCAGCAGCTTGTTGGCAGGGGAAGAGCAGTTCTTC. It translates to CASSLLAGEEQFF.

This clonotype was found a few times. This sequence joins TRBV29-1 and TRBJ2-7; TRBD1 might be the D (5 bases). The germline V and J ends were trimmed by 7 bases and 5 bases, with 15 bases remaining between them. This CDR3 is built from 12 residues. CDR1 and CDR2 from the germline V gene are SQVTM and ANQGSEA. CDR3 in DNA: TGCAGCGCCTGGACAAGGAGTGACGAGCAGTACTTC. Protein product: CSAWTRSDEQYF.

The rearrangement joins TRBV28 to TRBJ2-1, with 8 bases identical to TRBD2. Per the germline V gene, CDR1 is MDHEN and CDR2 is SYDVKM. This CDR3 has 14 residues. CDR3 sequence: CVTGGALHYNEQFF. In DNA form, the CDR3 reads TGTGTGACCGGGGGGGCCCTGCACTACAATGAGCAGTTCTTC.

This clonotype was observed a few times. The gene calls are TRBV7-2 and TRBJ1-6; tentatively, D is TRBD1 (5 bases). Germline V gives CDR1 SGHTA, CDR2 FQGNSA. V was trimmed by 6 bases and J by 1 base, leaving 10 bases between them. This CDR3 spans 15 amino acids. The CDR3 protein is CASRVGASYNSPLHF. The CDR3 DNA follows: TGTGCCAGCAGAGTCGGGGCATCCTATAATTCACCCCTCCACTTT.

The rearrangement joins TRBV5-6 to TRBJ1-1; D not resolved. Germline V gene sequence: CDR1 SGHDT, CDR2 YYEEEE. The CDR3 is 15 amino acids. With 0 bases removed from V and 8 bases from J, the gap between germline ends came to 17 bases. CDR3: CASSLGYSGSSEAFF. CDR3 sequence (DNA): TGTGCCAGCAGCTTGGGCTATTCAGGATCCTCGGAAGCTTTCTTT.

The chain recombines TRBV7-9 with TRBJ2-2, with D perhaps matching TRBD1 (6 bases). CDR1 is SEHNR, CDR2 FQNEAQ, per germline (reference sequence). This CDR3 spans 15 amino acids. V was shortened by 6 bases and J by 2 bases, with 13 bases between the two germline ends. The DNA of the CDR3 is TGTGCCAGCAGGAACAGGGCGACTAACACCGGGGAGCTGTTTTTT. Its translation is CASRNRATNTGELFF.

The gene calls are TRBV5-6 and TRBJ1-2, with TRBD1 identical over 10 bases. Germline CDR1 SGHDT, CDR2 YYEEEE. With V trimmed by 4 bases and J by 4 bases, 13 bases remained unmatched. CDR3 length: 17 amino acids. The CDR3 here is CASSIRRDRGISYGYTF. For the CDR3, the DNA is TGTGCCAGCAGCATCCGCCGGGACAGGGGCATATCCTATGGCTACACCTTC. The variable domain in full, with the rest retrieved from reference TRBV5-6 and TRBJ1-2, is DAGVTQSPTHLIKTRGQQVTLRCSPKSGHDTVSWYQQALGQGPQFIFQYYEEEERQRGNFPDRFSGHQFPNYSSELNVNALLLGDSALYLCASSIRRDRGISYGYTFGSGTRLTVV.

This clonotype has ten or more counts. V is TRBV20-1 and J is TRBJ2-7; D is unclear. V was trimmed by 6 bases and J by 0 bases, leaving 9 bases between them. The CDR3 length is 12 residues. Germline V gene sequence: CDR1 DFQATT, CDR2 SNEGSKA (reference sequence). CDR3 bases: TGCAGTGCGCCGACTGACTCCTACGAGCAGTACTTC. Its translation: CSAPTDSYEQYF.

The V call is TRBV20-1, the J call TRBJ2-3; D is uncertain. CDR3 size: 13 residues. V dropped 3 bases and J dropped 5 bases, with 12 bases sitting between them. CDR1 and CDR2 from the germline V gene are DFQATT and SNEGSKA (reference sequence). CDR3 nucleotide sequence: TGCAGTGCTAGGGCTCTCGGATTAGATACGCAGTATTTT. It yields the protein CSARALGLDTQYF.

This clonotype was counted a few times. The chain recombines TRBV7-9 with TRBJ2-6, with D possibly matching TRBD1 (5 bases). CDR3 length equals 15 residues. Looked up from germline, CDR1 is SEHNR and CDR2 is FQNEAQ (reference sequence). Trimming pared 5 bases from V and 5 bases from J, leaving 13 bases between. As DNA, the CDR3 is TGTGCCAGCAGCCAAGGGGTTTATAGGGCCAACGTCCTGACTTTC. Its translation is CASSQGVYRANVLTF.

This clonotype was detected only a few times. The CDR3 DNA sequence: TGTGCCAGCAGCTTACACGGGGCGGGGGGGGCCAACGTCCTGACTTTC. Translating it yields CASSLHGAGGANVLTF. The V gene is TRBV7-2, the J gene TRBJ2-6, with a weak D call TRBD2 (6 bases). The ends were cut back, 2 bases at V and 4 bases at J, with 12 bases in the middle. The CDR3 consists of 16 residues. Germline V lookup: CDR1 SGHTA, CDR2 FQGNSA. Supplemented by reference TRBV7-2 and TRBJ2-6, the full variable domain reads GAGVSQSPSNKVTEKGKDVELRCDPISGHTALYWYRQSLGQGLEFLIYFQGNSAPDKSGLPSDRFSAERTGGSVSTLTIQRTQQEDSAVYLCASSLHGAGGANVLTFGAGSRLTVL.

The rearrangement joins TRBV29-1 to TRBJ1-4; no clear D gene. The CDR3 totals 12 residues. Trimming stripped 6 bases from V and 7 bases from J, with 12 bases between. CDR1 SQVTM and CDR2 ANQGSEA come from the germline V gene. The DNA of the CDR3 is TGCAGCGTAGGGAGGAATGGTGAAAAACTGTTTTTT. Translated: CSVGRNGEKLFF.

The V and J genes are TRBV4-3 and TRBJ2-4; 9 bases map to TRBD2. The ends lost 4 bases at V and 0 bases at J; junction bases unmatched: 10. This CDR3 comprises 18 residues. The germline V gene encodes CDR1 LGHNA and CDR2 YSLEER. The CDR3 region has the DNA TGCGCCAGCAGCCCCAGTATTCTAGCGGGGTTAGCCAAAAACATTCAGTACTTC. Encoded protein: CASSPSILAGLAKNIQYF.

This clonotype was seen only a few times. This chain joins TRBV20-1 and TRBJ2-5; 10 bases line up with TRBD2. CDR3 length equals 13 residues. Unmatched junction bases numbered 4, after V lost 4 bases and J lost 5 bases. Germline V gives CDR1 DFQATT, CDR2 SNEGSKA (reference sequence). The CDR3 region is CSAKLAGVETQYF. DNA of the CDR3: TGCAGTGCTAAGCTAGCGGGGGTGGAGACCCAGTACTTC.

The chain couples TRBV12-3 or TRBV12-4 to TRBJ2-4; 10 nucleotides agree with TRBD1. CDR3 size: 14 residues. Losses at the gene ends were 8 bases for V and 10 bases for J; bases not matched to a gene: 11. CDR3: CASLPGQGLRIQYF. CDR3 nucleotide sequence: TGTGCCAGCCTCCCGGGACAGGGGTTGAGGATTCAGTACTTC.